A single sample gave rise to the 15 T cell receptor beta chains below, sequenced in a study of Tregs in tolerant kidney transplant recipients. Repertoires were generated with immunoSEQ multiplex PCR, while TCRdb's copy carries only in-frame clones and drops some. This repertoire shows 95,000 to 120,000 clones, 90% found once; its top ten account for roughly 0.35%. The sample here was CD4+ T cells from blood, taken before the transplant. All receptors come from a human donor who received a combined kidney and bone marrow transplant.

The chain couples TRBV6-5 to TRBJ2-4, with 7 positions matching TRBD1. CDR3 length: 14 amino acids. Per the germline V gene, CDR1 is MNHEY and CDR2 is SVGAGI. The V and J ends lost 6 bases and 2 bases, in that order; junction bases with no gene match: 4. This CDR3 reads CASRPGGTKNIQYF. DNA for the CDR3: TGTGCCAGCAGACCAGGGGGAACCAAAAACATTCAGTACTTC.

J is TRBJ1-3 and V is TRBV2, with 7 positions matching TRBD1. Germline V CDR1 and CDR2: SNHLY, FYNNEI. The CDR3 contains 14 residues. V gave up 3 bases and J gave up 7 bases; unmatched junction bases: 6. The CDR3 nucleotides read TGTGCCAGCAGTGAGATGGTCAGGGGGAACACCATATATTTT. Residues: CASSEMVRGNTIYF.

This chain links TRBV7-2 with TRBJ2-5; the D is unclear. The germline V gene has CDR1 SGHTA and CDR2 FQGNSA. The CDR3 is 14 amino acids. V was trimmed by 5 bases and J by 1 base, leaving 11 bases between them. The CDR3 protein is CASSPNGPQETQYF. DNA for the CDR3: TGTGCCAGCAGCCCTAATGGGCCCCAAGAGACCCAGTACTTC.

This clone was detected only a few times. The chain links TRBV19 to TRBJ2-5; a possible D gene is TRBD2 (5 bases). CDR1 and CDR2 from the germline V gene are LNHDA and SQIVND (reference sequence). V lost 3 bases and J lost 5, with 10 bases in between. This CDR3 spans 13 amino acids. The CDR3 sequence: CASSMAEAETQYF. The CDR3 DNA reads TGTGCCAGTAGTATGGCGGAGGCGGAGACCCAGTACTTC.

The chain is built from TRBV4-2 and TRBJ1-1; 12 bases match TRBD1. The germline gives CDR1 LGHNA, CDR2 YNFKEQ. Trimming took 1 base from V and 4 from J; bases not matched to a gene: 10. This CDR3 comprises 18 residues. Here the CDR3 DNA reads TGTGCCAGCAGCCAAGCAGGGACAGGGGGCGCGGAGGGCACTGAAGCTTTCTTT. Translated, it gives CASSQAGTGGAEGTEAFF.

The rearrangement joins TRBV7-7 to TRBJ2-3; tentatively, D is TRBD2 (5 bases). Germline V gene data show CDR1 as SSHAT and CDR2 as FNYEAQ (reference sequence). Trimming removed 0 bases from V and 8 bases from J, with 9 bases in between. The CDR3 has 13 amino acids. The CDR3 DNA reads TGTGCCAGCAGCTTAGCGTATGAGGGTACGCAGTATTTT. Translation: CASSLAYEGTQYF.

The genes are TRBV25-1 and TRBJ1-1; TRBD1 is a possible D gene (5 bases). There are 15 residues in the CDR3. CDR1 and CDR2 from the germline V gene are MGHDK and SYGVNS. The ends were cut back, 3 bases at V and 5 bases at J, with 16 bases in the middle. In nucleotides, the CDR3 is TGTGCCAGCAGTGACTCTTCAGGGCGGGGGACTGAAGCTTTCTTT. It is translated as CASSDSSGRGTEAFF.

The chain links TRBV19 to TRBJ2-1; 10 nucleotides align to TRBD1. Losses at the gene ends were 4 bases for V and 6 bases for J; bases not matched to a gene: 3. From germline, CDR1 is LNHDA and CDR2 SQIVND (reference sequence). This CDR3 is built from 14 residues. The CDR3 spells CASSTGDRGNEQFF. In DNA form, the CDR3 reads TGTGCCAGTAGTACCGGGGACAGGGGCAATGAGCAGTTCTTC.

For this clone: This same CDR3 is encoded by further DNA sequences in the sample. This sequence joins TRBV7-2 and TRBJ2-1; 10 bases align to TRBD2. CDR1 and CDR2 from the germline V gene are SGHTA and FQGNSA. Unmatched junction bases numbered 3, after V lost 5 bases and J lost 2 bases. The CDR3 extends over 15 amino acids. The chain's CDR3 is CASSPGLAAYNEQFF. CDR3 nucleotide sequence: TGTGCCAGCAGCCCAGGACTAGCGGCCTACAATGAGCAGTTCTTC.

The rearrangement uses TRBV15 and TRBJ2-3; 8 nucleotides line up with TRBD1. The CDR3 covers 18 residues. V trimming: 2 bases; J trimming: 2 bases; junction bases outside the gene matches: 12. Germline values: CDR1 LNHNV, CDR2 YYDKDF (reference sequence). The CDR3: CATSRPDRGTQHTDTQYF. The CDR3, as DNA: TGTGCCACCAGCAGACCCGACAGGGGCACCCAGCACACAGATACGCAGTATTTT.

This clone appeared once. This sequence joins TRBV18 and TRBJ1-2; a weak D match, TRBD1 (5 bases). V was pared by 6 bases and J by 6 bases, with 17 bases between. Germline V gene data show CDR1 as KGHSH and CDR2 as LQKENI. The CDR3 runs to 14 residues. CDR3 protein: CASSIPLRENGYTF. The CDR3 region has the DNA TGTGCCAGCTCTATTCCACTCAGGGAAAATGGCTACACCTTC.

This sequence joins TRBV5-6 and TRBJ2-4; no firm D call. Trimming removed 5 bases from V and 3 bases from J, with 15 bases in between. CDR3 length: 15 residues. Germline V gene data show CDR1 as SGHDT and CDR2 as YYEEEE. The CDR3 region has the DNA TGTGCCAGCAGTACGCCCGCGAGGAGCAAAAACATTCAGTACTTC. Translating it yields CASSTPARSKNIQYF. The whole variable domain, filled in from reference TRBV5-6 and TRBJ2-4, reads DAGVTQSPTHLIKTRGQQVTLRCSPKSGHDTVSWYQQALGQGPQFIFQYYEEEERQRGNFPDRFSGHQFPNYSSELNVNALLLGDSALYLCASSTPARSKNIQYFGAGTRLSVL.

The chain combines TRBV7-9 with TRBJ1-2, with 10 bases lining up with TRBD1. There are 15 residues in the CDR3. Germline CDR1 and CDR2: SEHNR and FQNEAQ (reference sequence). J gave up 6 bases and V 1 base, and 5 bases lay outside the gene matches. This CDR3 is CASSLEDRGKDGYTF. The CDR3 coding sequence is TGTGCCAGCAGCTTAGAGGACAGGGGGAAGGATGGCTACACCTTC.

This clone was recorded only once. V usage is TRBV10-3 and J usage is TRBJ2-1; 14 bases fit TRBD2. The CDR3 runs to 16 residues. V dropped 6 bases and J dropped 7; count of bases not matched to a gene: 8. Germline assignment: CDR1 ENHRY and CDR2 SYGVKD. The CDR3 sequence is CAISDYGTSGRNEQFF. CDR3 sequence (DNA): TGTGCCATCAGCGATTACGGGACTAGCGGGAGAAATGAGCAGTTCTTC.

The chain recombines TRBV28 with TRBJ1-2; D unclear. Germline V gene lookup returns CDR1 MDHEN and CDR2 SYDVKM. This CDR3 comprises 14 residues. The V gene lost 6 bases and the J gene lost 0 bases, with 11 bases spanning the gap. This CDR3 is CASSIEIANYGYTF. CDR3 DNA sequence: TGTGCCAGCAGCATAGAGATCGCTAACTATGGCTACACCTTC.